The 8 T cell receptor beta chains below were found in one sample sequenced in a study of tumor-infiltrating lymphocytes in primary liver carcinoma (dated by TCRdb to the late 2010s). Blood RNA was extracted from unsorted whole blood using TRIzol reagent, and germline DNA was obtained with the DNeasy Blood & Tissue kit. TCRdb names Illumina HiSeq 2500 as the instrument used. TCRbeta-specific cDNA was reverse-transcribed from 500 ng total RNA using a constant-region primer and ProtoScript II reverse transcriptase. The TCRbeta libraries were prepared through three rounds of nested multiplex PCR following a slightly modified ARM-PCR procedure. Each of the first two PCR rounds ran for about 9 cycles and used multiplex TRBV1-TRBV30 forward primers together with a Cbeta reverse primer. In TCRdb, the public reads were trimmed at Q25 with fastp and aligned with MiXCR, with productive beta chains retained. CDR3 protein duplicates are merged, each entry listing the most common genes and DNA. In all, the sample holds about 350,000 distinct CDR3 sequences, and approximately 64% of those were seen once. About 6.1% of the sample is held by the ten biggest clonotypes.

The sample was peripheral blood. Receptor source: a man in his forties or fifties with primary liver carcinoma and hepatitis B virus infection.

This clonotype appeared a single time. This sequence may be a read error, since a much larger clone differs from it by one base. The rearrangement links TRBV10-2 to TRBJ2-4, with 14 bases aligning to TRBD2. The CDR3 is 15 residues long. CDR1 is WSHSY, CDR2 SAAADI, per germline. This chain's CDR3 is CVSSRTSGGKNIQYF. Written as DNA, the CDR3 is TGCGTCAGCAGTCGGACTAGCGGGGGGAAAAACATTCAGTACTTC.

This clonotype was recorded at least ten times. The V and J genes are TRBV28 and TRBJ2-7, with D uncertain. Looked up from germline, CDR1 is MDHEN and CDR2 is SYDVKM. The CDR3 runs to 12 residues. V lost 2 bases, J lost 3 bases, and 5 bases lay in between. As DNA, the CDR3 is TGTGCCAGCAGTTTAATTGGCTACGAGCAGTACTTC. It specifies CASSLIGYEQYF.

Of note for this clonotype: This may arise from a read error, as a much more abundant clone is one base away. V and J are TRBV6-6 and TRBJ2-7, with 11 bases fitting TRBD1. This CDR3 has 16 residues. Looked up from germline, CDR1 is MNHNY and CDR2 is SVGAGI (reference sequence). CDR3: CARSYSRDRGSYEQYF. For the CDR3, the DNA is TGTGCCCGCAGTTACTCGAGGGACAGGGGGTCCTACGAGCAGTACTTC.

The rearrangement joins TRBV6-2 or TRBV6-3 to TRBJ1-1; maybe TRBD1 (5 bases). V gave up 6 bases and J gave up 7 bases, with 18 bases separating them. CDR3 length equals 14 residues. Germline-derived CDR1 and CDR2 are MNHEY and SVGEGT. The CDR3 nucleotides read TGTGCCAGCAGAGTTAAGGGGCACTTTAGTGAAGCTTTCTTT. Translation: CASRVKGHFSEAFF.

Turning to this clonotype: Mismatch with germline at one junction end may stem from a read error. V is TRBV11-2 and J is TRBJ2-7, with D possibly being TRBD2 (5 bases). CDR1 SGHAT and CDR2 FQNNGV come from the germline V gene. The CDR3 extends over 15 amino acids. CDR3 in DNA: TGTGCCAGCGGCTTAGAATCCGGGATCTCTGGCGACCAGTACTTC. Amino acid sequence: CASGLESGISGDQYF. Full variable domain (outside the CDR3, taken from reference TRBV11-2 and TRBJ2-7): EAGVAQSPRYKIIEKRQSVAFWCNPISGHATLYWYQQILGQGPKLLIQFQNNGVVDDSQLPKDRFSAERLKGVDSTLKIQPAKLEDSAVYLCASGLESGISGDQYFGPGTRLTVT.

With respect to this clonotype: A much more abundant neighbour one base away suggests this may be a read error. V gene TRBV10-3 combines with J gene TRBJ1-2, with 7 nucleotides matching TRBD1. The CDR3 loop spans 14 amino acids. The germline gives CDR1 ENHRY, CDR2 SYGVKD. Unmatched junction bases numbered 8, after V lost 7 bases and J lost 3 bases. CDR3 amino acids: CAITEGAGDYGYTF. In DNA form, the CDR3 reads TGTGCCATCACCGAGGGGGCAGGGGACTATGGCTACACCTTC.

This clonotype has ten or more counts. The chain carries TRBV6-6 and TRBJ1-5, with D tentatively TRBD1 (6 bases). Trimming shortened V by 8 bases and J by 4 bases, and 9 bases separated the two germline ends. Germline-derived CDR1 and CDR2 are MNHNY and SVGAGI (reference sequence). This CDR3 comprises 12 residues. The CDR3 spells CASGQGNQPQHF. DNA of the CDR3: TGTGCCAGCGGGCAGGGGAATCAGCCCCAGCATTTT.

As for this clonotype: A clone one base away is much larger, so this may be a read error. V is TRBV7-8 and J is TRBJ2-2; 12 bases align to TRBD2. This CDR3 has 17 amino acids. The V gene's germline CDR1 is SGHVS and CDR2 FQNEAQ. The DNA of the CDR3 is TGTGCCGGCAGCTTCCGGACTAGCGGGGCGAACACCGGGGAGCTGTTTTTT. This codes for CAGSFRTSGANTGELFF.